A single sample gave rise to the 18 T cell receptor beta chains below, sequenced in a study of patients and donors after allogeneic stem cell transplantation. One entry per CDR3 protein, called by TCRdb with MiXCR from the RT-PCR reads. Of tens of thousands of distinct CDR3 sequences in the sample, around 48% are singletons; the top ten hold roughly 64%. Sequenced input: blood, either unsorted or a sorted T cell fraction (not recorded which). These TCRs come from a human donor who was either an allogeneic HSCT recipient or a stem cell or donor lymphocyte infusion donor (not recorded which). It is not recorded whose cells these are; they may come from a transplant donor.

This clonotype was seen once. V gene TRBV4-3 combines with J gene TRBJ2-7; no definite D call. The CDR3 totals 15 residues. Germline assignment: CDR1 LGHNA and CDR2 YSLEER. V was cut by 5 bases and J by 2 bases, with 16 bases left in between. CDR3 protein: CASSEVLVPTYEQYF. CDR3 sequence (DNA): TGCGCCAGCAGCGAAGTGTTAGTACCTACCTACGAGCAGTACTTC.

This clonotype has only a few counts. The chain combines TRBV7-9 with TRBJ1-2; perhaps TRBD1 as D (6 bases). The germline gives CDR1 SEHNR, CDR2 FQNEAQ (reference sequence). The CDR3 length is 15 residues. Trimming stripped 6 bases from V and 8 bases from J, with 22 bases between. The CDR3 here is CASRPRDNRIGGYTF. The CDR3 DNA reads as TGTGCCAGCAGACCCCGGGACAACCGTATAGGCGGCTACACCTTC.

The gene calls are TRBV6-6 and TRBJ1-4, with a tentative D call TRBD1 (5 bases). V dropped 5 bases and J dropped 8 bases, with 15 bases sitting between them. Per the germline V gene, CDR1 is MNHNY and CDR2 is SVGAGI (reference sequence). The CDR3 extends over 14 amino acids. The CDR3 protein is CASSAPGVHEKLFF. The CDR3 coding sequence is TGTGCCAGCAGTGCCCCGGGGGTACACGAAAAACTGTTTTTT.

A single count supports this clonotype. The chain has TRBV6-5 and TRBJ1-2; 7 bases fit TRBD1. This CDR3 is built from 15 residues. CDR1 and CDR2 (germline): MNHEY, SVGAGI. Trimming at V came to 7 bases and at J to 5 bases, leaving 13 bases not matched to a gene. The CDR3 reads CASNRDSRNPYGYTF. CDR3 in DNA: TGTGCCAGCAACCGGGACAGCCGGAATCCTTATGGCTACACCTTC.

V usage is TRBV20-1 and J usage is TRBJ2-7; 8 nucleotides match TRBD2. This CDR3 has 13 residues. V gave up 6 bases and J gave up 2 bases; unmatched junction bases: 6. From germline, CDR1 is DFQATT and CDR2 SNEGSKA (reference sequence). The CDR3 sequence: CSAPGLDAYEQYF. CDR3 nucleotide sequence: TGCAGTGCCCCGGGACTAGACGCCTACGAGCAGTACTTC.

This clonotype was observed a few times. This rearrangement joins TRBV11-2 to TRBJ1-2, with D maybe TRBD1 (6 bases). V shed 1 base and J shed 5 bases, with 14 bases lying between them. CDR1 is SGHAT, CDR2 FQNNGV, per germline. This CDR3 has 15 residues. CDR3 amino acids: CASSLVYGTNYGYTF. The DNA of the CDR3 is TGTGCCAGCAGCTTAGTGTACGGGACAAATTATGGCTACACCTTC.

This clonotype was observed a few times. This CDR3 is CASSSQSLTYGYTF. DNA for the CDR3: TGTGCCAGCAGCTCGCAGTCTCTAACGTATGGCTACACCTTC. The chain couples TRBV7-9 to TRBJ1-2; no definite D call. There are 14 residues in the CDR3. Germline lookup yields CDR1 SEHNR and CDR2 FQNEAQ (reference sequence). The V end lost 4 bases, the J end lost 5 bases, and 14 bases lay between the germline ends.

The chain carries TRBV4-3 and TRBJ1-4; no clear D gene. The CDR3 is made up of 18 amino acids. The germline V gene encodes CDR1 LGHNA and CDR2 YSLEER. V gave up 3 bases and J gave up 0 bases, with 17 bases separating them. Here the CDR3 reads CASSQGPRRTATNEKLFF. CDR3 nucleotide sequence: TGCGCCAGCAGCCAGGGCCCAAGAAGGACTGCAACTAATGAAAAACTGTTTTTT.

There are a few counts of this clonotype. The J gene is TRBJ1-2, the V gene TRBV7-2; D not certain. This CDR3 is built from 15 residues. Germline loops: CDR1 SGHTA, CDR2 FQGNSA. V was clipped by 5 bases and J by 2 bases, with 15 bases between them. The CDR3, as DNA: TGTGCCAGCAGCCCCCGCACAGCCTCAAACTATGGCTACACCTTC. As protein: CASSPRTASNYGYTF.

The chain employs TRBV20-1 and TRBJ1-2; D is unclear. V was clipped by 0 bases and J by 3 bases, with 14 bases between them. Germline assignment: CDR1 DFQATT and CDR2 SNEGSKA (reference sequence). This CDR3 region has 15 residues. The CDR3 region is CSARDLREEYYGYTF. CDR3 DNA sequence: TGCAGTGCTAGAGATTTACGGGAAGAGTACTATGGCTACACCTTC.

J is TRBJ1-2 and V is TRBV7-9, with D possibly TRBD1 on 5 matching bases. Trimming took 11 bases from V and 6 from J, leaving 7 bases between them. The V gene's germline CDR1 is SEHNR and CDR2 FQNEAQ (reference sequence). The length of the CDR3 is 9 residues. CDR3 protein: CAGGDGYTF. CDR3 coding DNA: TGTGCCGGGGGAGATGGCTACACCTTC.

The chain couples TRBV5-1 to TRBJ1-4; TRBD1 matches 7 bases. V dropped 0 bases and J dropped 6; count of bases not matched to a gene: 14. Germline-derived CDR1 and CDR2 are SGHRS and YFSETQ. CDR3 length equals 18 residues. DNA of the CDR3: TGCGCCAGCAGCTTGGGACGTTTACAGGGGTGGCAGGATGAAAAACTGTTTTTT. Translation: CASSLGRLQGWQDEKLFF.

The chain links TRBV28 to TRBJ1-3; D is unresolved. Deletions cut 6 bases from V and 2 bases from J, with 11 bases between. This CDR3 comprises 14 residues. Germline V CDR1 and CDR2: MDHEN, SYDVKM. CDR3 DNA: TGTGCCAGCAGGAATCAGAAGACTGGAAACACCATATATTTT. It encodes CASRNQKTGNTIYF.

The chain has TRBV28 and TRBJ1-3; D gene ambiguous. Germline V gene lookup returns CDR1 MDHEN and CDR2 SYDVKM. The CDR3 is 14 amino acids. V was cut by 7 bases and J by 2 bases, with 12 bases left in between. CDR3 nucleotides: TGTGCCAGCATGACTCCGGTTCCTGGAAACACCATATATTTT. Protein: CASMTPVPGNTIYF. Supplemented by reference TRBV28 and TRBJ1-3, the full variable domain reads DVKVTQSSRYLVKRTGEKVFLECVQDMDHENMFWYRQDPGLGLRLIYFSYDVKMKEKGDIPEGYSVSREKKERFSLILESASTNQTSMYLCASMTPVPGNTIYFGEGSWLTVV.

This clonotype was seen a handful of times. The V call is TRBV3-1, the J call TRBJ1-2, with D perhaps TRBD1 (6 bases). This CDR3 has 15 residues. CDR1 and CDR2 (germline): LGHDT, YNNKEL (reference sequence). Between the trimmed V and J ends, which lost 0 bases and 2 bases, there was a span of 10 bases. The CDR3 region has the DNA TGTGCCAGCAGCCAAGAAAGGGGGAGGAACTATGGCTACACCTTC. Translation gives CASSQERGRNYGYTF.

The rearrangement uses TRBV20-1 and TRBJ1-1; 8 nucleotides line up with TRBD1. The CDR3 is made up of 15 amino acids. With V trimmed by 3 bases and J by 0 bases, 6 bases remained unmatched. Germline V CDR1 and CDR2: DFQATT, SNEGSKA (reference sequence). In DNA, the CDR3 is TGCAGTGCTAGGGAAACAGGGGGGCTGAACACTGAAGCTTTCTTT. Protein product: CSARETGGLNTEAFF.

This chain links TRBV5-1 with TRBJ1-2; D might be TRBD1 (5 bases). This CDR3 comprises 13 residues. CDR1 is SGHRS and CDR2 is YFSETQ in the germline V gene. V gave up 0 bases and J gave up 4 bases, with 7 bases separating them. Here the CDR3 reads CASSLEGSYGYTF. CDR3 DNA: TGCGCCAGCAGCTTGGAGGGGAGCTATGGCTACACCTTC.

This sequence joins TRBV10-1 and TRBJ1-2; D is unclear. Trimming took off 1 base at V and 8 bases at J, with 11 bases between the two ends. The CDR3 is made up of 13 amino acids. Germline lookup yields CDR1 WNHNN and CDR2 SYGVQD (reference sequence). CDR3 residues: CASSEWTSGGYTF. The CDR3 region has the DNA TGCGCCAGCAGTGAGTGGACCTCGGGGGGCTACACCTTC.